The TCR beta chain under discussion was sequenced for a study of early T cells in non-severe SARS-CoV-2 infection. TCRdb fed the 5' RACE reads into MiXCR, producing one record per CDR3 protein. This sample has about 83,000 distinct CDR3 sequences; around 12% occur once, and the top ten carry approximately 7%. Trimming removed 7 bases from V and 4 bases from J; junction bases left unmatched: 6. This CDR3 contains 13 residues. The germline CDR1 and CDR2 sequences are SQVTM and ANQGSEA. As for this clonotype: Its target is unknown.

Whole-study results and caveats: VDJdb matching, biased toward anti-spike CD8 responses, missed private and CD4 specificities.

The sequenced sample was whole blood. This chain connects TRBV29-1 to TRBJ2-2; 7 bases line up with TRBD2. This receptor was taken from an adult who was a healthcare worker with PCR-confirmed SARS-CoV-2 infection or an uninfected control (not recorded which). As DNA, the CDR3 is TGCAGCGCCGGGGGGAGATTCACCGGGGAGCTGTTTTTT. Encoded protein: CSAGGRFTGELFF.